The 32 T cell receptor beta chains below all came from one sample that was sequenced in a study of CD8+ T cells in alopecia areata. cDNA serving as the sequencing template came from extracted, reverse transcribed RNA. This table comes from immunoSEQ multiplex PCR, and its TCRdb copy is limited to in-frame clones, with some not included. The top ten hold under 1.5% of the sample, which has roughly 250,000 clones, roughly two thirds seen once. Sequences were derived from CD4+ T cells sorted from blood, sampled at week 0. These receptor sequences come from a human donor with alopecia areata.

The chain uses TRBV29-1 and TRBJ1-1; D is possibly TRBD1 (6 bases). The CDR3 spans 12 residues. The V end lost 6 bases, the J end lost 8 bases, and 16 bases lay between the germline ends. From germline, CDR1 is SQVTM and CDR2 ANQGSEA. The CDR3: CSVRGPAQEAFF. The CDR3 coding sequence is TGCAGCGTACGGGGGCCCGCCCAAGAAGCTTTCTTT.

J is TRBJ1-6 and V is TRBV6-1; D ambiguous. The germline V gene has CDR1 MNHNS and CDR2 SASEGT. V lost 1 base and J 9 bases, leaving 7 bases between the germline ends. This CDR3 has 13 residues. CDR3 in DNA: TGTGCCAGCAGTGAAGGGGAGGGTTCACCCCTCCACTTT. It encodes CASSEGEGSPLHF.

This chain connects TRBV30 to TRBJ1-2; D might be TRBD1 (6 bases). The ends were cut back, 1 base at V and 4 bases at J, with 10 bases in the middle. The germline V gene encodes CDR1 GTSNPN and CDR2 SVGIG (reference sequence). This CDR3 is 13 amino acids long. As DNA, the CDR3 is TGTGCCTGGAGTGATACAGGGCCCTATGGCTACACCTTC. Protein product: CAWSDTGPYGYTF.

The chain links TRBV30 to TRBJ2-4; 10 bases fit TRBD2. V dropped 3 bases and J dropped 6; count of bases not matched to a gene: 11. Germline CDR1 is GTSNPN and CDR2 is SVGIG (reference sequence). The CDR3 sequence is 16 residues long. CDR3 DNA: TGTGCCTGGAGCAAGAAGCTAGCGGGGGAACGAAACATTCAGTACTTC. Its protein product is CAWSKKLAGERNIQYF.

A single count supports this clone. Other DNA variants within this sample encode the same CDR3. The chain has TRBV29-1 and TRBJ1-5; possible D gene TRBD1, 5 bases. V gave up 4 bases and J gave up 5 bases, with 12 bases separating them. Germline CDR1 reads SQVTM; CDR2 reads ANQGSEA. The CDR3 sequence is 13 residues long. The CDR3 DNA is TGCAGCGTTGGAGGAACAGGCGATCAGCCCCAGCATTTT. Its protein is CSVGGTGDQPQHF.

The CDR3 is CASTGGGDQPQHF. CDR3 in DNA: TGTGCCAGCACGGGGGGAGGGGATCAGCCCCAGCATTTT. This chain links TRBV2 with TRBJ1-5; possibly TRBD1 for D (5 bases). This CDR3 spans 13 amino acids. V was clipped by 7 bases and J by 5 bases, with 12 bases between them. Germline V lookup: CDR1 SNHLY, CDR2 FYNNEI.

V is TRBV4-2 and J is TRBJ2-4, with D hard to call. Trimming pared 2 bases from V and 0 bases from J, leaving 17 bases between. The CDR3 contains 18 residues. Germline loops: CDR1 LGHNA, CDR2 YNFKEQ. As DNA, the CDR3 is TGTGCCAGCAGCCAAAGCCTATCCTTGAGTTTAGCCAAAAACATTCAGTACTTC. This codes for CASSQSLSLSLAKNIQYF.

This clone was detected a few times. The chain joins TRBV10-3 to TRBJ2-7; D may be TRBD1 (5 bases). V was cut by 3 bases and J by 3 bases, with 12 bases left in between. Germline-derived CDR1 and CDR2 are ENHRY and SYGVKD. The CDR3 loop spans 14 amino acids. The CDR3 DNA reads as TGTGCCATCAGTGATGGAAGGGGTAACTACGAGCAGTACTTC. Residues: CAISDGRGNYEQYF.

The rearrangement links TRBV30 to TRBJ1-1, with a weak D call TRBD1 (5 bases). The CDR3 totals 12 residues. Trimming removed 3 bases from V and 2 bases from J, with 7 bases in between. Germline V gene sequence: CDR1 GTSNPN, CDR2 SVGIG (reference sequence). CDR3 region: CAWRQVNTEAFF. Here the CDR3 DNA reads TGTGCCTGGAGACAGGTTAACACTGAAGCTTTCTTT.

The chain combines TRBV29-1 with TRBJ2-1; TRBD1 matches 9 bases. The junction had 3 bases not matched to a gene; V was cut back by 7 bases and J by 2 bases. Looked up from germline, CDR1 is SQVTM and CDR2 is ANQGSEA. The CDR3 is 13 residues long. The DNA for the CDR3 is TGCAGCGCCGGGGACAGGGCCTACAATGAGCAGTTCTTC. Translated, it gives CSAGDRAYNEQFF.

This clone was seen only a few times. DNA for the CDR3: TGCGCCAGCAGCCCCACAGGTAACAGGGAGAGGCCCACAGATACGCAGTATTTT. Protein product: CASSPTGNRERPTDTQYF. The rearrangement joins TRBV5-1 to TRBJ2-3; possibly TRBD1 for D (6 bases). V was clipped by 4 bases and J by 2 bases, with 23 bases between them. The CDR3 is made up of 18 amino acids. The germline V gene encodes CDR1 SGHRS and CDR2 YFSETQ.

The chain recombines TRBV7-2 with TRBJ2-3; 7 bases align to TRBD1. Looked up from germline, CDR1 is SGHTA and CDR2 is FQGNSA. The CDR3 is 15 amino acids. V was pared by 7 bases and J by 1 base, with 8 bases of the junction left unmatched. DNA of the CDR3: TGTGCCAGCATCAAAGGGGGCCTGCGCACAGATACGCAGTATTTT. Translated: CASIKGGLRTDTQYF.

This rearrangement joins TRBV30 to TRBJ1-1; D not resolved. Trimming removed 0 bases from V and 1 base from J, with 9 bases in between. Germline lookup yields CDR1 GTSNPN and CDR2 SVGIG (reference sequence). The length of the CDR3 is 14 residues. The CDR3 DNA follows: TGTGCCTGGAGTGTTTGGCAGACGAACACTGAAGCTTTCTTT. Protein sequence: CAWSVWQTNTEAFF.

The V and J genes are TRBV29-1 and TRBJ1-1; D might be TRBD1 (6 bases). The V and J ends lost 7 bases and 11 bases respectively, with 17 bases between them. The CDR3 covers 11 residues. Per germline, CDR1 SQVTM and CDR2 ANQGSEA. In nucleotides, the CDR3 is TGCAGCGCCCCTGCGGGGGCTGGCGCTTTCTTT. Translated: CSAPAGAGAFF.

Comments on this clone: Different DNA sequences within this sample yield the same CDR3. This chain uses TRBV29-1 with TRBJ2-7; 8 bases fit TRBD1. Trimming cost V 7 bases and J 3 bases; bases outside gene matches: 2. Germline assignment: CDR1 SQVTM and CDR2 ANQGSEA. CDR3 size: 11 residues. CDR3 in amino acids: CSAGQVYEQYF. DNA of the CDR3: TGCAGCGCGGGACAGGTCTACGAGCAGTACTTC.

The genes are TRBV4-3 and TRBJ2-1; unclear D gene. The CDR3 totals 13 residues. Trimming removed 0 bases from V and 9 bases from J, with 9 bases in between. Looked up from germline, CDR1 is LGHNA and CDR2 is YSLEER. CDR3: CASSQDRAIEQFF. CDR3 sequence (DNA): TGCGCCAGCAGCCAAGATAGGGCTATTGAGCAGTTCTTC.

The CDR3: CSVGRQQQETQYF. The DNA for the CDR3 is TGCAGCGTTGGAAGACAGCAACAAGAGACCCAGTACTTC. J is TRBJ2-5 and V is TRBV29-1, with D maybe TRBD1 (5 bases). CDR3 size: 13 residues. V lost 4 bases and J lost 2, with 11 bases in between. The germline V gene has CDR1 SQVTM and CDR2 ANQGSEA. The complete variable domain, with remaining parts taken from reference TRBV29-1 and TRBJ2-5, reads SAVISQKPSRDICQRGTSLTIQCQVDSQVTMMFWYRQQPGQSLTLIATANQGSEATYESGFVIDKFPISRPNLTFSTLTVSNMSPEDSSIYLCSVGRQQQETQYFGPGTRLLVL.

J is TRBJ1-6 and V is TRBV10-3; maybe TRBD1 (6 bases). V lost 6 bases and J lost 0, with 6 bases in between. CDR1 ENHRY and CDR2 SYGVKD come from the germline V gene. The CDR3 totals 14 residues. CDR3 nucleotide sequence: TGTGCCATCAGACAGGGCTCCTATAATTCACCCCTCCACTTT. This translates into CAIRQGSYNSPLHF.

The V gene is TRBV19, the J gene TRBJ1-5; D not certain. Germline V gene data show CDR1 as LNHDA and CDR2 as SQIVND (reference sequence). V shed 5 bases and J shed 7 bases, with 15 bases lying between them. The CDR3 extends over 14 amino acids. CDR3 region: CASSWVGHRQPQHF. Here the CDR3 DNA reads TGTGCCAGTAGTTGGGTAGGGCACCGGCAGCCCCAGCATTTT. Using reference TRBV19 and TRBJ1-5 for the parts outside the CDR3, the full variable domain is DGGITQSPKYLFRKEGQNVTLSCEQNLNHDAMYWYRQDPGQGLRLIYYSQIVNDFQKGDIAEGYSVSREKKESFPLTVTSAQKNPTAFYLCASSWVGHRQPQHFGDGTRLSIL.

This chain joins TRBV5-1 and TRBJ2-5; the match to TRBD2 covers 14 bases. The V gene end was trimmed by 2 bases and the J gene end by 3 bases; junction bases not matched to a gene: 3. Germline V gene data show CDR1 as SGHRS and CDR2 as YFSETQ. This CDR3 comprises 16 residues. In DNA form, the CDR3 reads TGCGCCAGCAGCTTATCGGGACTAGCGGGGGAAGAGACCCAGTACTTC. Translating it yields CASSLSGLAGEETQYF. Drawing the rest from reference TRBV5-1 and TRBJ2-5, the complete variable domain is KAGVTQTPRYLIKTRGQQVTLSCSPISGHRSVSWYQQTPGQGLQFLFEYFSETQRNKGNFPGRFSGRQFSNSRSEMNVSTLELGDSALYLCASSLSGLAGEETQYFGPGTRLLVL.

This chain's CDR3 is CSVEGGGPGANVLTF. The CDR3 DNA is TGCAGCGTTGAAGGGGGGGGCCCTGGGGCCAACGTCCTGACTTTC. The chain combines TRBV29-1 with TRBJ2-6; tentative D call: TRBD2 (7 bases). From germline, CDR1 is SQVTM and CDR2 ANQGSEA. This CDR3 has 15 amino acids. Deletions cut 1 base from V and 2 bases from J, with 9 bases between.

This rearrangement joins TRBV7-3 to TRBJ1-6; 7 nucleotides line up with TRBD1. The CDR3 runs to 15 residues. The germline V gene encodes CDR1 SGHTA and CDR2 FQGTGA. The junction had 6 bases not matched to a gene; V was cut back by 4 bases and J by 6 bases. In DNA, the CDR3 is TGTGCCAGCAGCTCCACAGGGGCGGGTAATTCACCCCTCCACTTT. Translated, it gives CASSSTGAGNSPLHF.

The chain links TRBV7-9 to TRBJ2-3, with no clear D. The CDR3 runs 13 residues. Germline CDR1 SEHNR, CDR2 FQNEAQ (reference sequence). Trimming stripped 1 base from V and 4 bases from J, with 6 bases between. Here the CDR3 reads CASSLDGPDTQYF. CDR3 nucleotide sequence: TGTGCCAGCAGCTTAGATGGCCCAGATACGCAGTATTTT.

This clone was seen a handful of times. CDR3 in amino acids: CASSLGGAETQYF. The CDR3 DNA is TGCGCCAGCAGCTTGGGAGGGGCCGAGACCCAGTACTTC. V gene TRBV5-1 combines with J gene TRBJ2-5; D tentatively reads TRBD1 or TRBD2 (5 bases each). The CDR3 length is 13 residues. Trimming pared 0 bases from V and 5 bases from J, leaving 8 bases between. CDR1 is SGHRS, CDR2 YFSETQ, per germline.

The CDR3 region is CASSVVAGKGGYTF. The CDR3 DNA is TGTGCCAGCAGCGTAGTAGCAGGGAAGGGTGGCTACACCTTC. The genes are TRBV9 and TRBJ1-2; maybe TRBD1 (5 bases). Germline assignment: CDR1 SGDLS and CDR2 YYNGEE. Trimming took off 0 bases at V and 7 bases at J, with 13 bases between the two ends. This CDR3 contains 14 residues.

The chain combines TRBV7-2 with TRBJ2-5; 7 bases line up with TRBD1. This CDR3 has 15 amino acids. Germline CDR1 SGHTA, CDR2 FQGNSA. Trimming at V came to 5 bases and at J to 4 bases, leaving 10 bases not matched to a gene. DNA of the CDR3: TGTGCCAGCAGCGCCTGGACAGGCCTGAGAGAGACCCAGTACTTC. As protein: CASSAWTGLRETQYF.

V is TRBV5-1 and J is TRBJ1-1; unclear D gene. This CDR3 contains 13 residues. The V end lost 4 bases, the J end lost 2 bases, and 9 bases lay between the germline ends. CDR1 SGHRS and CDR2 YFSETQ come from the germline V gene. The CDR3 loop reads CASSPQENTEAFF. DNA for the CDR3: TGCGCCAGCAGCCCTCAGGAAAACACTGAAGCTTTCTTT.

The rearrangement joins TRBV27 to TRBJ1-2, with a weak D call TRBD1 (5 bases). The length of the CDR3 is 15 residues. The V gene lost 7 bases and the J gene lost 1 base, with 16 bases spanning the gap. Germline CDR1 and CDR2: MNHEY and SMNVEV (reference sequence). CDR3 nucleotide sequence: TGTGCCAGCACTACGGCGGGGCGCGGTAACTATGGCTACACCTTC. Protein product: CASTTAGRGNYGYTF.

V usage is TRBV7-9 and J usage is TRBJ2-3; D assignment may be TRBD1 or TRBD2 (6 bases each). V was pared by 2 bases and J by 1 base, with 7 bases between. Looked up from germline, CDR1 is SEHNR and CDR2 is FQNEAQ (reference sequence). The CDR3 is 14 residues long. For the CDR3, the DNA is TGTGCCAGCAGCTTAAGGGGGGGCACAGATACGCAGTATTTT. This sequence encodes CASSLRGGTDTQYF. The full variable domain, in which reference TRBV7-9 and TRBJ2-3 provide the parts outside the CDR3, is DTGVSQNPRHKITKRGQNVTFRCDPISEHNRLYWYRQTLGQGPEFLTYFQNEAQLEKSRLLSDRFSAERPKGSFSTLEIQRTEQGDSAMYLCASSLRGGTDTQYFGPGTRLTVL.

This clone showed up just once. The V call is TRBV10-3, the J call TRBJ1-5; D gene unclear. The CDR3 spans 12 residues. Germline CDR1 and CDR2: ENHRY and SYGVKD. V was cut by 2 bases and J by 7 bases, with 6 bases left in between. CDR3 protein: CAISEPGQPQHF. As DNA, the CDR3 is TGTGCCATCAGTGAGCCGGGGCAGCCCCAGCATTTT.

V is TRBV5-1 and J is TRBJ2-2; tentatively, D is TRBD1 (6 bases). Per germline, CDR1 SGHRS and CDR2 YFSETQ. The CDR3 has 16 amino acids. Trimming removed 1 base at V and 1 base at J, with 11 bases between. CDR3 in amino acids: CASSLRETGNTGELFF. Written as DNA, the CDR3 is TGCGCCAGCAGCTTGAGGGAGACAGGGAACACCGGGGAGCTGTTTTTT. The whole variable domain, remainder taken from reference TRBV5-1 and TRBJ2-2, is KAGVTQTPRYLIKTRGQQVTLSCSPISGHRSVSWYQQTPGQGLQFLFEYFSETQRNKGNFPGRFSGRQFSNSRSEMNVSTLELGDSALYLCASSLRETGNTGELFFGEGSRLTVL.

CDR3 loop: CASSLAGGDTEAFF. CDR3 coding DNA: TGCGCCAGCAGCTTGGCAGGGGGAGACACTGAAGCTTTCTTT. The chain has TRBV5-1 and TRBJ1-1; TRBD1 matches at 7 bases. The CDR3 totals 14 residues. CDR1 is SGHRS, CDR2 YFSETQ, per germline. Germline trimming cut 0 bases from V and 3 bases from J; bases unmatched to any gene: 2.